The 29 T cell receptor beta chains below were found in one sample sequenced in a study of blood T cell repertoires in COVID-19. Clones were sequenced by immunoSEQ multiplex PCR, and TCRdb holds only the in-frame ones, with some missing. The sample lists 150,000 to 200,000 clones, approximately 88% seen once, with around 7% in the top ten. The sample taken for sequencing was PBMCs or T cells enriched from blood (not recorded which). These receptors originate from a woman aged 50 to 60 who had recovered from COVID-19.

The genes are TRBV14 and TRBJ1-2; a possible D gene is TRBD1 (5 bases). Germline CDR1 SGHDN, CDR2 FVKESK. The CDR3 sequence is 16 residues long. Trimming left V 2 bases short and J 5 bases short, with 18 bases between. The CDR3: CASSQRNTTGSYGYTF. DNA for the CDR3: TGTGCCAGCAGCCAACGTAATACAACAGGCAGTTATGGCTACACCTTC. Based on the CDR3 plus reference TRBV14 and TRBJ1-2, the full variable domain is EAGVTQFPSHSVIEKGQTVTLRCDPISGHDNLYWYRRVMGKEIKFLLHFVKESKQDESGMPNNRFLAERTGGTYSTLKVQPAELEDSGVYFCASSQRNTTGSYGYTFGSGTRLTVV.

The V call is TRBV5-1, the J call TRBJ2-2; TRBD1 is a possible D gene (6 bases). With 3 bases removed from V and 0 bases from J, the gap between germline ends came to 9 bases. The CDR3 is 15 residues long. Looked up from germline, CDR1 is SGHRS and CDR2 is YFSETQ. The CDR3 coding sequence is TGCGCCAGCAGCTCACAGGGTACGAACACCGGGGAGCTGTTTTTT. Amino acid sequence: CASSSQGTNTGELFF.

This chain uses TRBV3-1 (or the pseudogene TRBV3-2) with TRBJ1-4, with D unresolved. Germline V gene sequence: CDR1 LGHDT, CDR2 YNNKEL (reference sequence). Trimming took off 5 bases at V and 7 bases at J, with 11 bases between the two ends. CDR3 length equals 13 residues. In nucleotides, the CDR3 is TGTGCCAGCAGCTCTTGGCGGGGTGAAAAACTGTTTTTT. Translation: CASSSWRGEKLFF.

The genes are TRBV25-1 and TRBJ1-5, with D maybe TRBD1 (5 bases). Germline CDR1 reads MGHDK; CDR2 reads SYGVNS. V was clipped by 6 bases and J by 2 bases, with 14 bases between them. The length of the CDR3 is 15 residues. This CDR3 is CASSPAGGGNQPQHF. DNA of the CDR3: TGTGCCAGCAGCCCGGCCGGGGGGGGCAATCAGCCCCAGCATTTT.

The V gene is TRBV19, the J gene TRBJ1-4; 7 nucleotides align to TRBD1. Germline CDR1 and CDR2: LNHDA and SQIVND (reference sequence). The V segment lost 6 bases and the J segment 8 bases; nucleotides outside the gene matches: 12. The CDR3 consists of 15 residues. DNA for the CDR3: TGTGCCAGTAGATTAATAACGACAGGGAACGAAAAACTGTTTTTT. It yields the protein CASRLITTGNEKLFF.

The rearrangement links TRBV6-2 or TRBV6-3 to TRBJ2-5, with 8 bases lining up with TRBD2. The CDR3 consists of 13 residues. Germline V CDR1 and CDR2: MNHEY, SVGEGT. V gave up 7 bases and J gave up 5 bases; unmatched junction bases: 6. The CDR3 spells CASTPAGVETQYF. In DNA form, the CDR3 reads TGTGCCAGCACCCCAGCGGGAGTGGAGACCCAGTACTTC.

This rearrangement joins TRBV19 to TRBJ2-7; 9 bases fit TRBD1. V shed 7 bases and J 1 base; nucleotides not matched to a gene: 5. Germline V gene sequence: CDR1 LNHDA, CDR2 SQIVND (reference sequence). This CDR3 spans 14 amino acids. This chain's CDR3 is CASTTGTGSYEQYF. As DNA, the CDR3 is TGTGCCAGTACCACGGGGACAGGGTCCTACGAGCAGTACTTC.

The CDR3 sequence is CASSLVGGQGESPLHF. The CDR3 coding sequence is TGTGCCAGCAGCTTAGTTGGGGGACAGGGGGAATCACCCCTCCACTTT. The V and J genes are TRBV7-6 and TRBJ1-6; the match to TRBD1 covers 11 bases. Trimming removed 1 base from V and 10 bases from J; junction bases left unmatched: 6. CDR1 and CDR2 (germline): SGHVS, FNYEAQ. This CDR3 region has 16 residues. Supplemented by reference TRBV7-6 and TRBJ1-6, the full variable domain reads GAGVSQSPRYKVTKRGQDVALRCDPISGHVSLYWYRQALGQGPEFLTYFNYEAQQDKSGLPNDRFSAERPEGSISTLTIQRTEQRDSAMYRCASSLVGGQGESPLHFGNGTRLTVT.

V and J are TRBV3-1 (or the pseudogene TRBV3-2) and TRBJ2-2; D is uncertain. The CDR3 length is 15 residues. Trimming stripped 0 bases from V and 6 bases from J, with 11 bases between. Germline CDR1 reads LGHDT; CDR2 reads YNNKEL (reference sequence). The CDR3 loop is CASSQDPRQAGELFF. The CDR3 coding sequence is TGTGCCAGCAGCCAAGATCCTCGGCAGGCCGGGGAGCTGTTTTTT.

The chain links TRBV19 to TRBJ1-5; D remains ambiguous. Trimming pared 3 bases from V and 4 bases from J, leaving 10 bases between. The CDR3 covers 14 residues. Germline V lookup: CDR1 LNHDA, CDR2 SQIVND (reference sequence). The CDR3 sequence is CASSIDTVNQPQHF. CDR3 DNA sequence: TGTGCCAGTAGTATCGACACGGTGAATCAGCCCCAGCATTTT.

This chain connects TRBV10-2 to TRBJ2-4; 13 bases fit TRBD2. Looked up from germline, CDR1 is WSHSY and CDR2 is SAAADI. Germline trimming cut 0 bases from V and 4 bases from J; bases unmatched to any gene: 3. The CDR3 extends over 17 amino acids. The CDR3 sequence: CASSESTSGGPKNIQYF. The CDR3 region has the DNA TGCGCCAGCAGTGAGTCGACTAGCGGGGGGCCTAAAAACATTCAGTACTTC.

V is TRBV11-3 and J is TRBJ2-7, with TRBD2 matching over 9 bases. The CDR3 totals 15 residues. Germline lookup yields CDR1 SGHNT and CDR2 YENEEA. J was trimmed by 6 bases and V by 5 bases; bases with no gene match: 11. This chain's CDR3 is CASSRGKAGGGEQYF. The CDR3 DNA is TGTGCCAGCAGCAGGGGCAAAGCGGGGGGCGGCGAGCAGTACTTC. The whole variable domain, remainder taken from reference TRBV11-3 and TRBJ2-7, is EAGVVQSPRYKIIEKKQPVAFWCNPISGHNTLYWYLQNLGQGPELLIRYENEEAVDDSQLPKDRFSAERLKGVDSTLKIQPAELGDSAVYLCASSRGKAGGGEQYFGPGTRLTVT.

The chain combines TRBV2 with TRBJ2-2; the D is unclear. In germline, CDR1 is SNHLY, CDR2 FYNNEI. This CDR3 spans 14 amino acids. V dropped 2 bases and J dropped 4 bases, with 8 bases sitting between them. The CDR3 region has the DNA TGTGCCAGCAGTGAATTGGCTTTCACCGGGGAGCTGTTTTTT. Protein: CASSELAFTGELFF. Drawing the rest from reference TRBV2 and TRBJ2-2, the complete variable domain is EPEVTQTPSHQVTQMGQEVILRCVPISNHLYFYWYRQILGQKVEFLVSFYNNEISEKSEIFDDQFSVERPDGSNFTLKIRSTKLEDSAMYFCASSELAFTGELFFGEGSRLTVL.

The V gene is TRBV6-5, the J gene TRBJ1-2, with 12 bases matching TRBD1. Looked up from germline, CDR1 is MNHEY and CDR2 is SVGAGI. V lost 10 bases and J lost 3; bases outside the gene matches: 6. The length of the CDR3 is 14 residues. Written as DNA, the CDR3 is TGTGCCACCCGTGGGACAGGGGGCGACTATGGCTACACCTTC. Translation gives CATRGTGGDYGYTF.

The chain combines TRBV7-8 with TRBJ2-3; tentatively, D is TRBD2 (6 bases). Trimming stripped 1 base from V and 2 bases from J, with 10 bases between. In germline, CDR1 is SGHVS, CDR2 FQNEAQ. The CDR3 contains 15 residues. The CDR3 protein is CASSLGRGFTDTQYF. CDR3 sequence (DNA): TGTGCCAGCAGCTTAGGCCGGGGGTTCACAGATACGCAGTATTTT.

V gene TRBV28 combines with J gene TRBJ2-1, with D perhaps matching TRBD1 (6 bases). Trimming stripped 6 bases from V and 7 bases from J, with 16 bases between. This CDR3 is 14 amino acids long. Germline V CDR1 and CDR2: MDHEN, SYDVKM. In nucleotides, the CDR3 is TGTGCCAGCAGCCGCATACAGGGTTTGAATGAGCAGTTCTTC. Encoded protein: CASSRIQGLNEQFF.

V is TRBV4-1 and J is TRBJ1-6, with TRBD1 identical over 9 bases. CDR3 length: 15 residues. Losses at the gene ends were 7 bases for V and 3 bases for J; bases not matched to a gene: 4. Per germline, CDR1 MGHRA and CDR2 YSYEKL. CDR3 protein: CASNPGQGYNSPLHF. The CDR3 nucleotides read TGCGCCAGCAATCCGGGACAGGGCTATAATTCACCCCTCCACTTT.

The chain couples TRBV7-9 to TRBJ2-7, with 11 bases lining up with TRBD1. The CDR3 has 14 amino acids. Germline assignment: CDR1 SEHNR and CDR2 FQNEAQ (reference sequence). V was pared by 4 bases and J by 3 bases, with 2 bases of the junction left unmatched. CDR3 DNA: TGTGCCAGCAGCTCGGACAGGGGGCTCTACGAGCAGTACTTC. This encodes CASSSDRGLYEQYF.

This clone was observed a single time. CDR3 nucleotide sequence: TGTGCCAGCAGTTACTCGGAGTTGGGGCAGTTCTTC. It translates to CASSYSELGQFF. V usage is TRBV6-2 or TRBV6-3 and J usage is TRBJ2-1; D not resolved. The germline gives CDR1 MNHEY, CDR2 SVGEGT. Trimming took off 0 bases at V and 12 bases at J, with 9 bases between the two ends. The CDR3 sequence is 12 residues long.

The CDR3 DNA reads as TGTGCCAGTAGTATTGAACGGACAGGGCTCGGGGATACGCAGTATTTT. Its protein product is CASSIERTGLGDTQYF. The V call is TRBV19, the J call TRBJ2-3; 8 nucleotides align to TRBD1. The germline V gene has CDR1 LNHDA and CDR2 SQIVND (reference sequence). The CDR3 consists of 16 residues. The V segment lost 3 bases and the J segment 6 bases; nucleotides outside the gene matches: 11.

The genes are TRBV3-1 (or the pseudogene TRBV3-2) and TRBJ1-1; no definite D call. The CDR3 runs 18 residues. V dropped 5 bases and J dropped 1 base, with 23 bases sitting between them. CDR1 LGHDT and CDR2 YNNKEL come from the germline V gene (reference sequence). In DNA, the CDR3 is TGTGCCAGCAGCTCACAACTCCTTCAGGTTGTAGGGAACACTGAAGCTTTCTTT. Translation: CASSSQLLQVVGNTEAFF.

This chain uses TRBV19 with TRBJ2-3; D is perhaps TRBD1 (7 bases). The CDR3 spans 16 residues. The V end was cut by 3 bases, the J end by 6 bases, with 19 bases between. Germline CDR1 reads LNHDA; CDR2 reads SQIVND (reference sequence). CDR3 coding DNA: TGTGCCAGTAGTATCGGCAGGGGGGTACCCACGGATACGCAGTATTTT. Translation gives CASSIGRGVPTDTQYF.

The CDR3 region is CASSPRGRTEAFF. The DNA of the CDR3 is TGTGCCAGCAGTCCCAGGGGGCGGACTGAAGCTTTCTTT. The V and J genes are TRBV6-5 and TRBJ1-1; TRBD1 matches at 8 bases. The CDR3 contains 13 residues. V was pared by 5 bases and J by 5 bases, with 4 bases of the junction left unmatched. CDR1 MNHEY and CDR2 SVGAGI come from the germline V gene.

The genes are TRBV6-5 and TRBJ2-1; weak D call: TRBD1 (6 bases). This CDR3 spans 15 amino acids. CDR1 and CDR2 from the germline V gene are MNHEY and SVGAGI. Trimming left V 6 bases short and J 0 bases short, with 12 bases between. For the CDR3, the DNA is TGTGCCAGCAGATCCGACAGGAGCTCCTACAATGAGCAGTTCTTC. Translation: CASRSDRSSYNEQFF.

The chain links TRBV5-1 to TRBJ2-7; D is unresolved. The CDR3 runs 16 residues. Germline-derived CDR1 and CDR2 are SGHRS and YFSETQ. V was pared by 0 bases and J by 0 bases, with 13 bases between. This CDR3 reads CASSLANVPGSYEQYF. In nucleotides, the CDR3 is TGCGCCAGCAGCTTGGCCAACGTGCCAGGCTCCTACGAGCAGTACTTC.

V gene TRBV5-4 combines with J gene TRBJ2-2, with a possible D match to TRBD2 (6 bases). CDR1 and CDR2 from the germline V gene are SGHNT and YYREEE (reference sequence). Deletions cut 5 bases from V and 7 bases from J, with 9 bases between. This CDR3 spans 12 amino acids. The CDR3 DNA sequence: TGTGCCAGCAGTGGGGGGTTCGGGGAGCTGTTTTTT. It encodes CASSGGFGELFF.

This chain connects TRBV9 to TRBJ1-4, with TRBD1 identical over 7 bases. CDR3 length: 14 amino acids. The J segment lost 6 bases and the V segment lost 0 bases, leaving 2 bases of the junction unmatched. Germline values: CDR1 SGDLS, CDR2 YYNGEE. The CDR3 spells CASSVEQGYEKLFF. The CDR3 nucleotides are TGTGCCAGCAGCGTAGAACAGGGGTATGAAAAACTGTTTTTT.

The chain carries TRBV6-2 or TRBV6-3 and TRBJ1-2, with D tentatively TRBD1 (6 bases). Germline values: CDR1 MNHEY, CDR2 SVGEGT. The CDR3 runs to 15 residues. Trimming took off 4 bases at V and 2 bases at J, with 14 bases between the two ends. The CDR3 region is CASSSDRSPNYGYTF. The CDR3 nucleotides read TGTGCCAGCAGTTCTGACAGGTCCCCCAACTATGGCTACACCTTC.

The chain has TRBV29-1 and TRBJ2-1, with TRBD2 identical over 11 bases. V shed 4 bases and J 6 bases; nucleotides not matched to a gene: 8. CDR3 size: 15 residues. Looked up from germline, CDR1 is SQVTM and CDR2 is ANQGSEA. The CDR3 DNA is TGCAGCGTTGGAGTTGGTGGGACTAGCGGCAATGAGCAGTTCTTC. As protein: CSVGVGGTSGNEQFF.